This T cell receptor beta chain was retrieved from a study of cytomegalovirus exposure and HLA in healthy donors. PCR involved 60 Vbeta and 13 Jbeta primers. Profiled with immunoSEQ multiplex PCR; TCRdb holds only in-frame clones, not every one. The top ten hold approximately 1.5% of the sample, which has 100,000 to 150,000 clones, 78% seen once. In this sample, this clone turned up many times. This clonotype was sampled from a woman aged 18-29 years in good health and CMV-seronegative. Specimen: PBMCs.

CDR3 sequence: CAWSPSWAEGYTF. CDR3 bases: TGTGCCTGGTCTCCAAGCTGGGCTGAAGGCTACACCTTC. The chain couples TRBV30 to TRBJ1-2; D is ambiguous. There are 13 residues in the CDR3. CDR1 is GTSNPN, CDR2 SVGIG, per germline (reference sequence). Between the trimmed V and J ends, which lost 5 bases and 8 bases, there was a span of 18 bases.